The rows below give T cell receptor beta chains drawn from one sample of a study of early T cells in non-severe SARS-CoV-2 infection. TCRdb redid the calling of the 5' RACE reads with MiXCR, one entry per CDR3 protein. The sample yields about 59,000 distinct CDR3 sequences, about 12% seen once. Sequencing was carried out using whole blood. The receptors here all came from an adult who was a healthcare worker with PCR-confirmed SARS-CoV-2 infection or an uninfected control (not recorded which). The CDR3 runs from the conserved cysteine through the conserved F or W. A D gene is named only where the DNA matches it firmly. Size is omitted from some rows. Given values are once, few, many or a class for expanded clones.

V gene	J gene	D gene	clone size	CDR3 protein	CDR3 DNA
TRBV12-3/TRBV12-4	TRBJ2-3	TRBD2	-	CASSSSGRARTDTQYF	TGTGCCAGCAGTTCTAGCGGGAGGGCCAGGACAGATACGCAGTATTTT
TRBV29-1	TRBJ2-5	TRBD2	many	CSVEGKAAGGWETQYF	TGCAGCGTTGAGGGCAAAGCAGCGGGAGGTTGGGAGACCCAGTACTTC
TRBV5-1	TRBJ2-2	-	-	CASSAANTGELFF	TGCGCCAGCAGCGCCGCGAACACCGGGGAGCTGTTTTTT
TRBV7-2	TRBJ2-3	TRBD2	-	CASSRQLAVSTDTQYF	TGTGCCAGCAGCCGACAACTAGCGGTTAGCACAGATACGCAGTATTTT
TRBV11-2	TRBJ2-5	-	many	CASSVRAEETQYF	TGTGCCAGCAGCGTCCGGGCCGAAGAGACCCAGTACTTC
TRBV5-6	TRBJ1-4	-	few	CASSLTGQGTNEKLFF	TGTGCCAGCAGCTTGACCGGGCAGGGAACTAATGAAAAACTGTTTTTT
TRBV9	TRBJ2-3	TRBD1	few	CASSVSGQVAADTQYF	TGTGCCAGCAGCGTATCAGGACAGGTCGCCGCAGATACGCAGTATTTT
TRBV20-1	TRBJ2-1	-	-	CSAGDPVHEQFF	TGCAGTGCTGGGGACCCGGTCCATGAGCAGTTCTTC
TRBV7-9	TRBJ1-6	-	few	CASSFRQNSPLHF	TGTGCCAGCAGCTTCCGACAGAATTCACCCCTCCACTTT
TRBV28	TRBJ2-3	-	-	CASSEGIDTDTQYF	TGTGCCAGCAGTGAGGGCATAGACACAGATACGCAGTATTTT
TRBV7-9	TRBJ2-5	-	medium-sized	CASSLTPGQGQETQYF	TGTGCCAGCAGCTTAACGCCCGGGCAGGGCCAAGAGACCCAGTACTTC
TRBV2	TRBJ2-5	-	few	CASSETRGQETQYF	TGTGCCAGCAGTGAAACCCGGGGCCAAGAGACCCAGTACTTC
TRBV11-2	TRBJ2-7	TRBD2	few	CASSLTRQTLAGGPDEQYF	TGTGCCAGCAGCTTAACCCGCCAAACTTTAGCGGGAGGGCCCGACGAGCAGTACTTC
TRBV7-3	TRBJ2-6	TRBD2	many	CASSLVGTSGSGANVLTF	TGTGCCAGCAGCTTAGTGGGGACTAGCGGCTCTGGGGCCAACGTCCTGACTTTC
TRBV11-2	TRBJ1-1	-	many	CASSLSRGLNTEAFF	TGTGCCAGCAGCCTCTCCAGGGGCCTGAACACTGAAGCTTTCTTT
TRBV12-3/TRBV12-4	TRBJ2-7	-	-	CASTLPGYEQYF	TGTGCCAGCACCCTGCCAGGCTACGAGCAGTACTTC
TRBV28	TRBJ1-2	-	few	CASSLVTYGYTF	TGTGCCAGCAGTTTAGTGACGTATGGCTACACCTTC
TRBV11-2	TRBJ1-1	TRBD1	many	CASSSRGDRETEAFF	TGTGCCAGCAGCTCGCGAGGGGACAGGGAAACTGAAGCTTTCTTT
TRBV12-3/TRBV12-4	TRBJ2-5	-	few	CASSLPTSQETQYF	TGTGCCAGCAGTTTACCCACATCCCAAGAGACCCAGTACTTC
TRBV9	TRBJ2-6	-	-	CASSVAPSGVLTF	TGTGCCAGCAGCGTAGCCCCTTCGGGCGTCCTGACTTTC
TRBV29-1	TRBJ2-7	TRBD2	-	CSVDRSGVPYEQYF	TGCAGCGTTGATCGTAGCGGGGTACCCTACGAGCAGTACTTC
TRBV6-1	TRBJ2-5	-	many	CASRSTELASGTQYF	TGTGCCAGCAGATCGACGGAGCTTGCGTCAGGGACCCAGTACTTC
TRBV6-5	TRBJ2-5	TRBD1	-	CASSARDSQETQYF	TGTGCCAGCAGTGCCCGGGACAGCCAAGAGACCCAGTACTTC
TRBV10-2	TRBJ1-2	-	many	CASTREPAYGYTF	TGCGCCAGCACCCGGGAGCCTGCCTATGGCTACACCTTC
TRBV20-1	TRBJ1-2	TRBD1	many	CSASLPGQGAFGYTF	TGCAGTGCTAGCCTCCCGGGACAGGGGGCTTTCGGCTACACCTTC
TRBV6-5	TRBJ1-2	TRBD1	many	CASSYSRGPNYGYTF	TGTGCCAGCAGTTACTCAAGGGGGCCTAACTATGGCTACACCTTC
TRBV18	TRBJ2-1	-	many	CASSPLSNEQFF	TGTGCCAGCTCACCACTCTCCAATGAGCAGTTCTTC
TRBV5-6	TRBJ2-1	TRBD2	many	CASSSPTSGTFRMSYNEQFF	TGTGCCAGCAGCTCGCCTACCAGCGGGACCTTCCGCATGTCCTACAATGAGCAGTTCTTC
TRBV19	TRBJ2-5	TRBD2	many	CASSVDEGGVGETQYF	TGTGCCAGTAGCGTGGATGAGGGAGGGGTTGGAGAGACCCAGTACTTC
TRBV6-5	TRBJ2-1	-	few	CASSYPGKTYNEQFF	TGTGCCAGCAGTTATCCGGGGAAAACGTACAATGAGCAGTTCTTC
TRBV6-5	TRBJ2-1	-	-	CARPLRGGAPYNEQFF	TGTGCCAGGCCACTACGCGGCGGGGCCCCCTACAATGAGCAGTTCTTC
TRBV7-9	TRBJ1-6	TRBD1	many	CASSFTGQLNSPLHF	TGTGCCAGCAGCTTTACGGGACAGTTGAATTCACCCCTCCACTTT
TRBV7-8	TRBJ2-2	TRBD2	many	CASSSNGLAGAGELFF	TGTGCCAGCAGCTCAAACGGACTAGCGGGAGCCGGGGAGCTGTTTTTT